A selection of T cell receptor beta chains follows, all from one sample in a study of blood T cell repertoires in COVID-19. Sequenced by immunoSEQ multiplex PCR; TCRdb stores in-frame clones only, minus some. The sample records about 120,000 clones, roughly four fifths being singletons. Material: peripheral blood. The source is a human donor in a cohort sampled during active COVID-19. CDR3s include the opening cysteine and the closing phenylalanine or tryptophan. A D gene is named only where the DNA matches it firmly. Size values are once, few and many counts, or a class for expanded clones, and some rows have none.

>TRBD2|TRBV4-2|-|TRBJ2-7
TGTGCCAGCAGCCCGTACGGGCTACGGGGCGGGGGGGTTTACGAGCAGTACTTC
CASSPYGLRGGGVYEQYF
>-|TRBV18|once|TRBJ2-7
TGTGCCAGCTCACCTAAAGGGGTGCCCGGTAGGTACGAGCAGTACTTC
CASSPKGVPGRYEQYF
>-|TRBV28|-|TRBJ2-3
TGTGCCAGCAGGGTCGGGAACAGGGTGGCAGATACGCAGTATTTT
CASRVGNRVADTQYF
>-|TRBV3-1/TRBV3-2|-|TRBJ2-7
TGTGCCAGCAGCCAAGATCTTTCCGACGAGCAGTACTTC
CASSQDLSDEQYF
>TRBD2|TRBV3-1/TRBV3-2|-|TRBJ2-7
TGTGCCAGCAGCTCCCTCACGGGACTAGCGGTCTCCTACGAGCAGTACTTC
CASSSLTGLAVSYEQYF
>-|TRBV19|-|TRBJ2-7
TGTGCCAGCGGATCAGGTGCCGCCTACGAGCAGTACTTC
CASGSGAAYEQYF
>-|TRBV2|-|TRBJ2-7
TGTGCCAGCAGTCATCCAGACTCCTACGAGCAGTACTTC
CASSHPDSYEQYF
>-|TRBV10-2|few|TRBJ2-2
TGCGCCAGCAGTGAAAACAGTCCCGCGAACACCGGGGAGCTGTTTTTT
CASSENSPANTGELFF
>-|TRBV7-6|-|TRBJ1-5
TGTGCCAGCAGCCTGGCGGGGAGCAATCAGCCCCAGCATTTT
CASSLAGSNQPQHF
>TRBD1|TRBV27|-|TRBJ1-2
TGTGCCAGCAGTTGGGCAGGGGGCAACTATGGCTACACCTTC
CASSWAGGNYGYTF
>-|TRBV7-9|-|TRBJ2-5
TGTGCCAGCAGCTTAGCCCTCTTAGAGACCCAGTACTTC
CASSLALLETQYF
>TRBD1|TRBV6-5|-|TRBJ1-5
TGTGCCAGCAGGGACAGGGGGCTGTATCAGCCCCAGCATTTT
CASRDRGLYQPQHF
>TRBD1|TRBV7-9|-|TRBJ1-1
TGTGCCAGCAGCTTTTTACAGGGGCAGAACACTGAAGCTTTCTTT
CASSFLQGQNTEAFF
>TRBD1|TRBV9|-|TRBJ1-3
TGTGCCAGCAGCGGGACCGGGACAGGGGGAAACACCATATATTTT
CASSGTGTGGNTIYF
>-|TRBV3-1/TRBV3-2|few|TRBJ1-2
TGTGCCAGCAGCCAAGTACAGGCGGCCCCTCCTAATGGCTACACCTTC
CASSQVQAAPPNGYTF
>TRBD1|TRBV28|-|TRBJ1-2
TGTGCCAGCAGACAAACAGGGGTTAGCTATGGCTACACCTTC
CASRQTGVSYGYTF
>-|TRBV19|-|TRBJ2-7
TGTGCCAGTAGTGCGGACAGTGCCTCCTACGAGCAGTACTTC
CASSADSASYEQYF
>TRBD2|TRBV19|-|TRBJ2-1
TGTAAGCTAGCGGTAAAAGTCCGAGGCCTCAATGAGCAGTTCTTC
CKLAVKVRGLNEQFF
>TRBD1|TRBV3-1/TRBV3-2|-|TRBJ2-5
TGTGCCAGCAGCCCTAGGGACAGGGGGGAGACCCAGTACTTC
CASSPRDRGETQYF
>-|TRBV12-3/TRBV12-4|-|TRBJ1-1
TGTGCCAGCACCCCGCAGGGGTGGACTGAAGCTTTCTTT
CASTPQGWTEAFF
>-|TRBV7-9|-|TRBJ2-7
TGTGCCAGCAGCCCGCGGGACTCCCTTACCAGGCACGAGCAGTACTTC
CASSPRDSLTRHEQYF
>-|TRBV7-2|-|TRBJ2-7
TGTGCCAGCAGCTACTACTACGAGCAGTACTTC
CASSYYYEQYF
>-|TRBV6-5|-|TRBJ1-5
TGTGCCAGCAGTTACAATACAGGAGGCAATCAGCCCCAGCATTTT
CASSYNTGGNQPQHF
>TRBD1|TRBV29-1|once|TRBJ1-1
TGCAGCGTCGCTGGGGACAGGGGAAACACTGAAGCTTTCTTT
CSVAGDRGNTEAFF
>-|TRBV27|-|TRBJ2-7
TGTGCCAGCAGTTTAAGGGGGGGAGGAGACGAGCAGTACTTC
CASSLRGGGDEQYF
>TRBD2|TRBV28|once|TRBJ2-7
TGTGCCAGCACCCAAGGCGGGAGGGCTCGGGAGCAGTACTTC
CASTQGGRAREQYF
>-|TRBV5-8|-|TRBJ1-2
TGTGCCAGCAGCTTGGGTATTTTCAGGGGCTACACCTTC
CASSLGIFRGYTF
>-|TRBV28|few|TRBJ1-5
TGTGCCAGCAGTCCCCACAGGGATAATCAGCCCCAGCATTTT
CASSPHRDNQPQHF
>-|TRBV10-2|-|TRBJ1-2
TGCGCCAGCAGTGAGTCGGTTGGCCAGCGCATTTATGGCTACACCTTC
CASSESVGQRIYGYTF
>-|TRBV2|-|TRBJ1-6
TGTGCCAGCAGTGAGGGGCAGATATTTTCACCCCTCCACTTT
CASSEGQIFSPLHF
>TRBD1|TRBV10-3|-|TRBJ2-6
TGTGCCATCAGTGGGACAGGGGACTATGGGGCCAACGTCCTGACTTTC
CAISGTGDYGANVLTF
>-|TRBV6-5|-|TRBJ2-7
TGTGCCAGCAGTTCAGGCGAGCAGTACTTC
CASSSGEQYF
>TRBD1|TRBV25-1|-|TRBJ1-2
TGTGCCAGCAGTGGCACAGGGGTTCACTATGGCTACACCTTC
CASSGTGVHYGYTF
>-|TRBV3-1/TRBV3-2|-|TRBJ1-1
TGTGCCAGCAGCCAAGATCACGGGGCTGAAGCTTTCTTT
CASSQDHGAEAFF
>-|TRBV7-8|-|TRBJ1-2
TGTGCCAGCAGCCCAGACTTTGAAGGCTACACCTTC
CASSPDFEGYTF
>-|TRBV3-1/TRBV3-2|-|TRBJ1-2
TGTGCCAGCAGCCATTTCTCACAGGGAAACACCTTC
CASSHFSQGNTF
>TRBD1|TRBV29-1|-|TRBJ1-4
TGCAGCGTTGCCGGTGGACAGGGGACTGAAAAACTGTTTTTT
CSVAGGQGTEKLFF
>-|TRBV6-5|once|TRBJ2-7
TGTGCCAGCAGTTACTCAGGCGACAGCTCCTACGAGCAGTACTTC
CASSYSGDSSYEQYF
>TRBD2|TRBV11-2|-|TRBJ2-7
TGTGCCAGCAGCCGAAGACTAGCGGGAGGGAGCGCCTACGAGCAGTACTTC
CASSRRLAGGSAYEQYF
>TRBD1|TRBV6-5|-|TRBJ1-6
TGTGCCAGCACCTCGGGACAGCAAGCTAATTCACCCCTCCACTTT
CASTSGQQANSPLHF
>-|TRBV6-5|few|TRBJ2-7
TGTGCCAGCCTTGGACAGAGCTCCTACGAGCAGTACTTC
CASLGQSSYEQYF
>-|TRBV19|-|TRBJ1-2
TGTGCCAGTACAGTTGGGAGCTATGGCTACACCTTC
CASTVGSYGYTF
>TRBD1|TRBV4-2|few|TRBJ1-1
TGTGCCAGCAACCCAGACAAAAGACAGGGTCCATCCGAAGCTTTCTTT
CASNPDKRQGPSEAFF
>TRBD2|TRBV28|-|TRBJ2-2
TGTGCCAGCAGACCCAGGACTAGCGGGAGGGCACCCCATTGGAATGGGGAGCTGTTTTTT
CASRPRTSGRAPHWNGELFF
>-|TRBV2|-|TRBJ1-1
TGTGCCAGCAGTAAGGGACACCCAAACACTGAAGCTTTCTTT
CASSKGHPNTEAFF
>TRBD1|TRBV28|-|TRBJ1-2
TGTGCCAGCAGCCCGACAGGGCGGCACTATGGCTACACCTTC
CASSPTGRHYGYTF
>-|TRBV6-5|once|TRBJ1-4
TGTGCCAGCAGCCCCACCGGAACTAATGAAAAACTGTTTTTT
CASSPTGTNEKLFF
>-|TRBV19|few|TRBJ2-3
TGTGCCAGTAGTCCCAGGGGGGTTGCAGATACGCAGTATTTT
CASSPRGVADTQYF
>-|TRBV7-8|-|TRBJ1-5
TGTGCCAGCACCCCCGACGACAATAGCAATCAGCCCCAGCATTTT
CASTPDDNSNQPQHF
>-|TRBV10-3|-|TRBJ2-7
TGTGCCATCATCCGGACAGCCTACGAGCAGTACTTC
CAIIRTAYEQYF
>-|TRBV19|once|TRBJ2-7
TGTGCCAGTAGTATCTGGGACAAGAGGAACGAGCAGTACTTC
CASSIWDKRNEQYF